This T cell receptor beta chain comes out of a study of T cells after yellow fever vaccination. Study-level results: Overall, a small share of clonotypes was seen in both CD4 and CD8 compartments. The secondary T-cell response peaked on day 5, not day 15, but was weaker. Post-booster repertoires contained most primary-vaccination clones again (about 96% CD4, 88% CD8).

The table lists this clonotype with a few counts. Its specificity is unknown. One entry per CDR3 protein, called by TCRdb with MiXCR from the 5' RACE reads. In the table there are 150,000 to 200,000 distinct CDR3 sequences, approximately 6.2% of which are singletons. Trimming shortened V by 4 bases and J by 0 bases, and 5 bases separated the two germline ends. Looked up from germline, CDR1 is KGHSH and CDR2 is LQKENI. The CDR3 is made up of 13 amino acids. Sequences were derived from CD4+ T cells sorted from PBMCs, sampled on the day of the first yellow fever vaccination. This TCR came from a man between 18 and 35 years old who received the YFV17D yellow fever vaccine. This rearrangement joins TRBV18 to TRBJ2-3; D is undetermined. CDR3 in amino acids: CASSLRSTDTQYF. The DNA of the CDR3 is TGTGCCAGCTCACTTAGGAGCACAGATACGCAGTATTTT. The complete variable domain, with remaining parts taken from reference TRBV18 and TRBJ2-3, reads NAGVMQNPRHLVRRRGQEARLRCSPMKGHSHVYWYRQLPEEGLKFMVYLQKENIIDESGMPKERFSAEFPKEGPSILRIQQVVRGDSAAYFCASSLRSTDTQYFGPGTRLTVL.